A selection of T cell receptor beta chains follows, all from one sample in a study of cytomegalovirus exposure and HLA in healthy donors. This table comes from immunoSEQ multiplex PCR, and its TCRdb copy is limited to in-frame clones, with some not included. The sample lists 150,000 to 200,000 clones, just under 80% seen once, with 3% to 3.5% in the top ten. What was sequenced was PBMCs. The receptors come from a woman aged 45-65 years in good health and CMV-seropositive. CDR3s include the opening cysteine and the closing phenylalanine or tryptophan. Each record gives: D gene, V gene, J gene, clone size, CDR3 protein, CDR3 DNA. D genes are given only for firm matches. The size entry is marked missing in some rows and otherwise reads once, few, many or a size class.

D: -; V: TRBV9; J: TRBJ2-1; size: -; CDR3: CASSGTTHNNEQFF; DNA: TGTGCCAGCAGCGGGACTACCCACAACAATGAGCAGTTCTTC
D: -; V: TRBV30; J: TRBJ1-1; size: few; CDR3: CAWTWGMNTEAFF; DNA: TGTGCCTGGACATGGGGCATGAACACTGAAGCTTTCTTT
D: TRBD2; V: TRBV7-9; J: TRBJ2-3; size: -; CDR3: CASSLISGGANTQYF; DNA: TGTGCCAGCAGCTTAATTAGCGGGGGGGCGAATACGCAGTATTTT
D: TRBD1; V: TRBV18; J: TRBJ2-5; size: -; CDR3: CASSPGTGEETQYF; DNA: TGTGCCAGCTCACCAGGTACAGGGGAAGAGACCCAGTACTTC
D: TRBD1; V: TRBV2; J: TRBJ2-3; size: few; CDR3: CASSVRGQGLDTQYF; DNA: TGTGCCAGCAGTGTAAGGGGACAGGGTCTGGATACGCAGTATTTT
D: TRBD2; V: TRBV7-2; J: TRBJ2-1; size: once; CDR3: CASSLGLAGNNEQFF; DNA: TGTGCCAGCAGCTTAGGACTAGCGGGGAACAATGAGCAGTTCTTC
D: TRBD1; V: TRBV5-1; J: TRBJ2-4; size: few; CDR3: CASSRTGLGNSQYF; DNA: TGCGCCAGCAGCAGGACAGGGTTGGGGAACAGTCAGTACTTC
D: -; V: TRBV7-2; J: TRBJ2-7; size: -; CDR3: CASSPWASYEQYF; DNA: TGTGCCAGCAGCCCCTGGGCCTCCTACGAGCAGTACTTC
D: TRBD1; V: TRBV7-2; J: TRBJ2-7; size: -; CDR3: CASSRQGAREQYF; DNA: TGTGCCAGCAGCAGACAGGGGGCTCGCGAGCAGTACTTC
D: TRBD1; V: TRBV5-1; J: TRBJ1-1; size: -; CDR3: CASSLFGHRGQTEAFF; DNA: TGCGCCAGCAGCTTGTTCGGGCACAGGGGGCAAACTGAAGCTTTCTTT
D: TRBD1; V: TRBV5-1; J: TRBJ2-3; size: -; CDR3: CASSRDRPTPSTDTQYF; DNA: TGCGCCAGCAGCCGGGACAGGCCCACTCCTAGCACAGATACGCAGTATTTT
D: TRBD1; V: TRBV29-1; J: TRBJ2-1; size: -; CDR3: CSVERPDRGVEQFF; DNA: TGCAGCGTTGAACGCCCCGACAGGGGAGTTGAGCAGTTCTTC
D: -; V: TRBV19; J: TRBJ1-2; size: few; CDR3: CASSIDSAGTEGNYGYTF; DNA: TGTGCCAGTAGTATAGATTCAGCGGGGACGGAGGGTAACTATGGCTACACCTTC
D: TRBD1; V: TRBV6-1; J: TRBJ2-3; size: -; CDR3: CASSSQTGFTDTQYF; DNA: TGTGCCAGCAGTTCCCAGACAGGGTTCACAGATACGCAGTATTTT
D: -; V: TRBV7-2; J: TRBJ2-7; size: -; CDR3: CASSHPAGYEQYF; DNA: TGTGCCAGCAGCCACCCGGCGGGGTACGAGCAGTACTTC
D: TRBD1; V: TRBV30; J: TRBJ1-1; size: -; CDR3: CAWSQLGTGGMNTEAFF; DNA: TGTGCCTGGAGCCAACTGGGGACAGGGGGCATGAACACTGAAGCTTTCTTT
D: -; V: TRBV5-1; J: TRBJ2-1; size: -; CDR3: CASSPYRARNEQFF; DNA: TGCGCCAGCAGCCCTTACAGGGCCCGCAATGAGCAGTTCTTC
D: -; V: TRBV19; J: TRBJ2-2; size: -; CDR3: CAIRGWAGELFF; DNA: TGTGCCATCAGGGGATGGGCCGGGGAGCTGTTTTTT
D: -; V: TRBV7-6; J: TRBJ1-2; size: -; CDR3: CASSLGGSDYGYTF; DNA: TGTGCCAGCAGCTTGGGGGGTAGCGACTATGGCTACACCTTC
D: TRBD1; V: TRBV9; J: TRBJ1-4; size: -; CDR3: CASSVAQGEDGDEKLFF; DNA: TGTGCCAGCAGCGTAGCCCAGGGGGAGGACGGAGATGAAAAACTGTTTTTT
D: TRBD2; V: TRBV9; J: TRBJ2-7; size: few; CDR3: CASSVAGSGGTYEQYF; DNA: TGTGCCAGCAGCGTAGCGGGTTCGGGAGGTACCTACGAGCAGTACTTC
D: TRBD2; V: TRBV29-1; J: TRBJ2-7; size: once; CDR3: CSATSGSPYEQYF; DNA: TGCAGCGCTACTAGCGGGAGTCCCTACGAGCAGTACTTC
D: TRBD2; V: TRBV4-3; J: TRBJ2-1; size: -; CDR3: CASSQLAGQYNEQFF; DNA: TGCGCCAGCAGCCAACTAGCGGGCCAATACAATGAGCAGTTCTTC
D: TRBD2; V: TRBV11-3; J: TRBJ2-2; size: -; CDR3: CASSPRGEGTGELFF; DNA: TGTGCCAGCAGCCCCCGGGGGGAGGGCACCGGGGAGCTGTTTTTT
D: TRBD2; V: TRBV4-3; J: TRBJ2-1; size: -; CDR3: CASSQASSGWDEQFF; DNA: TGCGCCAGCAGCCAAGCGTCTAGCGGTTGGGATGAGCAGTTCTTC
D: -; V: TRBV6-5; J: TRBJ1-2; size: -; CDR3: CASSYSRTVNYGYTF; DNA: TGTGCCAGCAGTTACTCGAGAACGGTGAACTATGGCTACACCTTC
D: -; V: TRBV19; J: TRBJ2-7; size: -; CDR3: CASATAGASPYEQYF; DNA: TGTGCCAGTGCGACGGCAGGCGCTTCCCCCTACGAGCAGTACTTC
D: TRBD2; V: TRBV30; J: TRBJ2-7; size: -; CDR3: CAWKGTSLAREYF; DNA: TGTGCCTGGAAAGGGACTAGCTTAGCGCGTGAATACTTC
D: -; V: TRBV19; J: TRBJ1-5; size: -; CDR3: CASSIQGSQPQHF; DNA: TGTGCCAGTAGTATCCAGGGTTCCCAGCCCCAGCATTTT
D: TRBD2; V: TRBV2; J: TRBJ2-1; size: few; CDR3: CASSFTSGAYNEQFF; DNA: TGTGCCAGCAGTTTTACTAGCGGGGCCTACAATGAGCAGTTCTTC
D: -; V: TRBV7-2; J: TRBJ2-4; size: -; CDR3: CASSLEGTRPLDIQYF; DNA: TGTGCCAGCAGCTTAGAAGGGACACGCCCTTTGGACATTCAGTACTTC